A single sample gave rise to the 18 T cell receptor beta chains below, sequenced in a study of CD8 T cells in ankylosing spondylitis. TCRdb used MiXCR to reprocess the 5' RACE reads, holding one entry per CDR3 protein. The sample yields approximately 250,000 distinct CDR3 sequences, roughly a third seen once. Sequencing was done on a sample of blood, either unsorted or a sorted T cell fraction (not recorded which). Receptors were obtained from a male donor with ankylosing spondylitis or in good health (not recorded which).

This clonotype was picked up many times. V gene TRBV10-2 combines with J gene TRBJ1-2; no firm D call. The ends were cut back, 1 base at V and 5 bases at J, with 14 bases in the middle. The V gene's germline CDR1 is WSHSY and CDR2 SAAADI. CDR3 size: 15 residues. The CDR3 bases are TGCGCCAGCAGTGAGTACGTAAACTCAGAATATGGCTACACCTTC. This sequence encodes CASSEYVNSEYGYTF.

V is TRBV5-1 and J is TRBJ1-1; perhaps TRBD1 as D (5 bases). Germline CDR1 and CDR2: SGHRS and YFSETQ. The V and J ends lost 0 bases and 11 bases respectively, with 14 bases between them. This CDR3 comprises 13 residues. DNA for the CDR3: TGCGCCAGCAGCTTGGCAGCAGGGTCGGAGGCTTTCTTT. It encodes CASSLAAGSEAFF.

V and J are TRBV5-1 and TRBJ2-3; no firm D call. Germline CDR1 SGHRS, CDR2 YFSETQ. V lost 0 bases and J lost 3, with 8 bases in between. The CDR3 consists of 14 residues. The DNA for the CDR3 is TGCGCCAGCAGCTTGGTCCGTGGGACAGATACGCAGTATTTT. Translation gives CASSLVRGTDTQYF. Together with reference TRBV5-1 and TRBJ2-3, the CDR3 gives the full variable domain: KAGVTQTPRYLIKTRGQQVTLSCSPISGHRSVSWYQQTPGQGLQFLFEYFSETQRNKGNFPGRFSGRQFSNSRSEMNVSTLELGDSALYLCASSLVRGTDTQYFGPGTRLTVL.

The chain carries TRBV3-1 and TRBJ1-5, with 8 bases lining up with TRBD1. CDR1 and CDR2 from the germline V gene are LGHDT and YNNKEL (reference sequence). CDR3 length: 14 residues. V shed 2 bases and J 5 bases; nucleotides not matched to a gene: 2. The CDR3 DNA follows: TGTGCCAGCAGCCAACTACAGGGGGATCAGCCCCAGCATTTT. Translation gives CASSQLQGDQPQHF.

The chain combines TRBV20-1 with TRBJ1-4; D is perhaps TRBD1 (6 bases). Trimming took 0 bases from V and 8 from J, leaving 13 bases between them. Looked up from germline, CDR1 is DFQATT and CDR2 is SNEGSKA (reference sequence). The CDR3 length is 14 residues. This CDR3 is CSARDLRGDEKLFF. The CDR3 DNA follows: TGCAGTGCTAGAGACCTCAGGGGCGACGAAAAACTGTTTTTT.

V gene TRBV10-3 combines with J gene TRBJ2-5; D tentatively reads TRBD1 or TRBD2 (5 bases each). The CDR3 runs 14 residues. V was cut by 3 bases and J by 10 bases, with 18 bases left in between. CDR1 is ENHRY, CDR2 SYGVKD, per germline. CDR3 in DNA: TGTGCCATCAGTGACCTTGGGACGGTGGGAATCCAGTACTTC. Protein: CAISDLGTVGIQYF.

The V gene is TRBV9, the J gene TRBJ1-6; tentatively, D is TRBD1 (5 bases). Trimming left V 3 bases short and J 10 bases short, with 17 bases between. From germline, CDR1 is SGDLS and CDR2 YYNGEE. This CDR3 is built from 15 residues. The CDR3 reads CASSAGRIGWSPLHF. CDR3 sequence (DNA): TGTGCCAGCAGCGCAGGGAGGATCGGTTGGTCACCCCTCCACTTT.

This chain uses TRBV20-1 with TRBJ2-5, with D perhaps matching TRBD2 (5 bases). The CDR3 loop spans 17 amino acids. Trimming pared 0 bases from V and 0 bases from J, leaving 17 bases between. The germline gives CDR1 DFQATT, CDR2 SNEGSKA (reference sequence). CDR3 DNA: TGCAGTGCTAGAGATGTAGTGTGGTCGGGGTACCAAGAGACCCAGTACTTC. This codes for CSARDVVWSGYQETQYF.

This clonotype was recorded only once. The chain carries TRBV12-3 or TRBV12-4 and TRBJ1-1, with D perhaps TRBD1 (5 bases). The length of the CDR3 is 14 residues. The ends were cut back, 6 bases at V and 8 bases at J, with 19 bases in the middle. Written as DNA, the CDR3 is TGTGCCAGCAGCCCCCAGGGAGGGCGGTGGGAAGCTTTCTTT. Its translation: CASSPQGGRWEAFF.

This clonotype appeared a single time. The V gene is TRBV18, the J gene TRBJ2-6; maybe TRBD1 (5 bases). The CDR3 runs to 15 residues. The V gene lost 5 bases and the J gene lost 0 bases, with 8 bases spanning the gap. The germline CDR1 and CDR2 sequences are KGHSH and LQKENI. Here the CDR3 DNA reads TGTGCCAGCTCAGCCCAGGGCTCTGGGGCCAACGTCCTGACTTTC. This gives the protein CASSAQGSGANVLTF.

The chain uses TRBV4-1 and TRBJ2-2; tentative D call: TRBD1 (5 bases). Deletions cut 0 bases from V and 3 bases from J, with 8 bases between. The CDR3 covers 15 residues. Germline CDR1 reads MGHRA; CDR2 reads YSYEKL. CDR3 in DNA: TGCGCCAGCAGCCAAGAAGGCAGGGACACCGGGGAGCTGTTTTTT. Amino acids: CASSQEGRDTGELFF.

This clonotype has just a few counts. The chain links TRBV28 to TRBJ2-1; TRBD1 agrees at 9 bases. Looked up from germline, CDR1 is MDHEN and CDR2 is SYDVKM. The CDR3 covers 15 residues. J was trimmed by 3 bases and V by 5 bases; bases with no gene match: 5. CDR3 residues: CASSPRDRVYNEQFF. CDR3 in DNA: TGTGCCAGCAGTCCCCGGGACAGGGTCTACAATGAGCAGTTCTTC.

This clonotype was found once. This chain joins TRBV12-3 or TRBV12-4 and TRBJ2-5; 10 nucleotides align to TRBD2. CDR3 length equals 15 residues. Trimming took 4 bases from V and 5 from J; bases not matched to a gene: 7. In nucleotides, the CDR3 is TGTGCCAGCAGTTCCAGCGGGGGGGCCGAGGAGACCCAGTACTTC. It is translated as CASSSSGGAEETQYF.

This clonotype occurred a few times. The chain combines TRBV6-1 with TRBJ1-1; weak D call: TRBD1 (5 bases). Trimming shortened V by 6 bases and J by 4 bases, and 18 bases separated the two germline ends. The CDR3 extends over 15 amino acids. Germline CDR1 is MNHNS and CDR2 is SASEGT. The CDR3 DNA reads TGTGCCAGCAGCTCCCATCTGGGGGGGAGCACTGAAGCTTTCTTT. This sequence encodes CASSSHLGGSTEAFF.

This clonotype was seen more than once but under ten times. The chain joins TRBV29-1 to TRBJ2-1; D tentatively reads TRBD1 or TRBD2 (5 bases each). V lost 7 bases and J lost 6, with 10 bases in between. CDR3 size: 11 residues. From germline, CDR1 is SQVTM and CDR2 ANQGSEA. The CDR3 is CSGQGVNEQFF. CDR3 bases: TGCAGCGGGCAGGGAGTCAATGAGCAGTTCTTC.

The J gene is TRBJ2-2, the V gene TRBV10-1, with D maybe TRBD1 (5 bases). The V and J ends lost 5 bases and 3 bases respectively, with 10 bases between them. Germline-derived CDR1 and CDR2 are WNHNN and SYGVQD (reference sequence). This CDR3 is 14 amino acids long. The CDR3 is CASSFTQDTGELFF. DNA of the CDR3: TGCGCCAGCAGTTTCACACAGGACACCGGGGAGCTGTTTTTT.

This clonotype was observed a few times. The chain uses TRBV6-5 and TRBJ2-7, with 10 positions matching TRBD2. This CDR3 has 17 residues. Germline assignment: CDR1 MNHEY and CDR2 SVGAGI. Losses at the gene ends were 2 bases for V and 4 bases for J; bases not matched to a gene: 11. The CDR3 reads CASSYPTPVAGGYEQYF. CDR3 nucleotide sequence: TGTGCCAGCAGTTACCCGACCCCGGTAGCGGGAGGTTACGAGCAGTACTTC.

This clonotype was counted between two and nine times. This chain links TRBV20-1 with TRBJ2-5; D uncertain. V lost 2 bases and J lost 1, with 14 bases in between. The CDR3 is 15 residues long. The germline gives CDR1 DFQATT, CDR2 SNEGSKA (reference sequence). CDR3 loop: CSARHARGFQETQYF. For the CDR3, the DNA is TGCAGTGCTAGACATGCCCGCGGCTTCCAAGAGACCCAGTACTTC.